The 21 T cell receptor beta chains reported below all come from one sample, sequenced in a study of blood T cell repertoires in COVID-19. Sequencing was performed with immunoSEQ multiplex PCR; in TCRdb, only in-frame clones are kept and a portion is missing. The sample lists roughly 260,000 clones, about 90% occurring once. Sample: peripheral blood. The receptors were gathered from a woman in her thirties or forties with acute or convalescent COVID-19.

The chain combines TRBV6-5 with TRBJ1-2; 11 bases map to TRBD1. Germline V lookup: CDR1 MNHEY, CDR2 SVGAGI. This CDR3 region has 13 residues. J gave up 5 bases and V 8 bases, and 4 bases lay outside the gene matches. The chain's CDR3 is CASGDRGGYGYTF. CDR3 DNA sequence: TGTGCCAGCGGGGACAGGGGGGGATATGGCTACACCTTC.

J is TRBJ1-2 and V is TRBV6-5; D possibly corresponds to TRBD1 (6 bases). Germline V CDR1 and CDR2: MNHEY, SVGAGI. Trimming left V 6 bases short and J 2 bases short, with 10 bases between. The CDR3 extends over 13 amino acids. The CDR3 DNA reads as TGTGCCAGCAGGAGACAGGAGAACTATGGCTACACCTTC. Protein: CASRRQENYGYTF.

This rearrangement joins TRBV15 to TRBJ1-4; D uncertain. Germline V gene lookup returns CDR1 LNHNV and CDR2 YYDKDF (reference sequence). V was trimmed by 5 bases and J by 3 bases, leaving 13 bases between them. This CDR3 has 15 residues. CDR3 protein: CATSPGQVSNEKLFF. CDR3 DNA sequence: TGTGCCACCAGCCCAGGCCAGGTCTCTAATGAAAAACTGTTTTTT.

The V call is TRBV7-8, the J call TRBJ1-6; tentative D call: TRBD1 (6 bases). The CDR3 extends over 14 amino acids. Trimming removed 5 bases at V and 3 bases at J, with 8 bases between. Germline V CDR1 and CDR2: SGHVS, FQNEAQ. In nucleotides, the CDR3 is TGTGCCAGCAGCCTGGACAGCTATAATTCACCCCTCCACTTT. Translation gives CASSLDSYNSPLHF. The complete variable domain, with remaining parts taken from reference TRBV7-8 and TRBJ1-6, reads GAGVSQSPRYKVAKRGQDVALRCDPISGHVSLFWYQQALGQGPEFLTYFQNEAQLDKSGLPSDRFFAERPEGSVSTLKIQRTQQEDSAVYLCASSLDSYNSPLHFGNGTRLTVT.

The rearrangement uses TRBV10-2 and TRBJ1-2; D not certain. The CDR3 is 15 residues long. Trimming pared 4 bases from V and 1 base from J, leaving 13 bases between. In germline, CDR1 is WSHSY, CDR2 SAAADI. This chain's CDR3 is CASSVDDILNYGYTF. The CDR3 bases are TGCGCCAGCAGTGTTGACGACATCCTTAACTATGGCTACACCTTC.

The chain links TRBV7-8 to TRBJ2-3; D remains unclear. V gave up 1 base and J gave up 2 bases, with 10 bases separating them. The CDR3 loop spans 15 amino acids. CDR1 is SGHVS, CDR2 FQNEAQ, per germline. Written as DNA, the CDR3 is TGTGCCAGCAGCTTAGGTACAGCCCTCACAGATACGCAGTATTTT. This encodes CASSLGTALTDTQYF. Supplemented by reference TRBV7-8 and TRBJ2-3, the full variable domain reads GAGVSQSPRYKVAKRGQDVALRCDPISGHVSLFWYQQALGQGPEFLTYFQNEAQLDKSGLPSDRFFAERPEGSVSTLKIQRTQQEDSAVYLCASSLGTALTDTQYFGPGTRLTVL.

The chain couples TRBV10-1 to TRBJ2-2; TRBD1 is a possible D gene (5 bases). CDR3 length equals 18 residues. The V gene's germline CDR1 is WNHNN and CDR2 SYGVQD (reference sequence). V lost 8 bases to trimming and J lost 1 base, with 23 bases between them. The CDR3 is CASSPIFVQGGNTGELFF. CDR3 in DNA: TGCGCCAGCTCACCAATATTCGTCCAGGGCGGGAACACCGGGGAGCTGTTTTTT.

The gene calls are TRBV4-1 and TRBJ1-4; maybe TRBD1 (5 bases). CDR3 length equals 16 residues. Germline values: CDR1 MGHRA, CDR2 YSYEKL. Between the trimmed V and J ends, which lost 4 bases and 0 bases, there was a span of 12 bases. For the CDR3, the DNA is TGCGCCAGCAGCCCCGGGGGAGCTGCAACTAATGAAAAACTGTTTTTT. It yields the protein CASSPGGAATNEKLFF.

The chain recombines TRBV6-2 or TRBV6-3 with TRBJ1-1, with D hard to call. The germline CDR1 and CDR2 sequences are MNHEY and SVGEGT. V was pared by 2 bases and J by 6 bases, with 4 bases between. This CDR3 is built from 11 residues. The CDR3 spells CASSYGPEAFF. The CDR3, as DNA: TGTGCCAGCAGTTACGGGCCTGAAGCTTTCTTT.

This chain joins TRBV29-1 and TRBJ1-4, with D hard to call. Trimming left V 7 bases short and J 3 bases short, with 9 bases between. This CDR3 comprises 12 residues. Germline V gene data show CDR1 as SQVTM and CDR2 as ANQGSEA. This CDR3 is CSGRQSNEKLFF. The CDR3 nucleotides read TGCAGCGGCCGCCAGTCTAATGAAAAACTGTTTTTT.

The gene calls are TRBV5-1 and TRBJ1-3, with TRBD1 matching 8 bases. The J segment lost 0 bases and the V segment lost 0 bases, leaving 2 bases of the junction unmatched. CDR1 SGHRS and CDR2 YFSETQ come from the germline V gene. CDR3 length: 16 amino acids. The CDR3 DNA is TGCGCCAGCAGCTTGGGGGACAGGACCTCTGGAAACACCATATATTTT. Translated: CASSLGDRTSGNTIYF.

The chain is built from TRBV5-5 and TRBJ2-3, with 7 nucleotides matching TRBD1. Losses at the gene ends were 4 bases for V and 4 bases for J; bases not matched to a gene: 6. Germline V gene sequence: CDR1 SGHKS, CDR2 YYEKEE (reference sequence). The CDR3 extends over 14 amino acids. CDR3 coding DNA: TGTGCCAGCAGCCTGGGGACAGCCCCAGATACGCAGTATTTT. It codes for CASSLGTAPDTQYF.

The chain links TRBV18 to TRBJ1-1, with D perhaps TRBD1 (6 bases). The CDR3 sequence is 15 residues long. Per germline, CDR1 KGHSH and CDR2 LQKENI. The germline V and J ends were trimmed by 2 bases and 4 bases, with 14 bases remaining between them. CDR3 nucleotides: TGTGCCAGCTCACCAACTACAGGGATCGTCACTGAAGCTTTCTTT. This sequence encodes CASSPTTGIVTEAFF.

The J gene is TRBJ2-2, the V gene TRBV7-3; the match to TRBD2 covers 7 bases. Germline trimming cut 4 bases from V and 1 base from J; bases unmatched to any gene: 6. Germline values: CDR1 SGHTA, CDR2 FQGTGA. The CDR3 length is 16 residues. CDR3 nucleotide sequence: TGTGCCAGCAGCTCCCTGAGCGGGGTGAACACCGGGGAGCTGTTTTTT. Protein sequence: CASSSLSGVNTGELFF.

The chain uses TRBV10-1 and TRBJ2-1, with 9 nucleotides matching TRBD2. With V trimmed by 0 bases and J by 3 bases, 6 bases remained unmatched. The CDR3 consists of 17 residues. Per germline, CDR1 WNHNN and CDR2 SYGVQD (reference sequence). The CDR3 DNA sequence: TGCGCCAGCAGTGAGTCTACCGGACTAGCGTTCTACAATGAGCAGTTCTTC. It encodes CASSESTGLAFYNEQFF.

This clone turned up a few times. J is TRBJ2-3 and V is TRBV20-1, with 12 bases matching TRBD2. The CDR3 runs 17 residues. Germline CDR1 reads DFQATT; CDR2 reads SNEGSKA (reference sequence). The ends lost 3 bases at V and 0 bases at J; junction bases unmatched: 7. The CDR3 DNA is TGCAGTGCTAGTACTACTAGCGGGGGGCCTAGCACAGATACGCAGTATTTT. This encodes CSASTTSGGPSTDTQYF.

The genes are TRBV11-1 and TRBJ1-2, with D unclear. CDR1 is SGHAT and CDR2 is FQDESV in the germline V gene (reference sequence). V dropped 1 base and J dropped 8 bases, with 11 bases sitting between them. CDR3 size: 13 residues. Written as DNA, the CDR3 is TGTGCCAGCAGCTTAGATCTCTCCGCGGGCTACACCTTC. The encoded protein is CASSLDLSAGYTF.

The chain has TRBV3-1 (or the pseudogene TRBV3-2) and TRBJ2-2; TRBD2 matches 7 bases. V dropped 1 base and J dropped 6; count of bases not matched to a gene: 2. The length of the CDR3 is 14 residues. The germline V gene encodes CDR1 LGHDT and CDR2 YNNKEL (reference sequence). CDR3 amino acids: CASSQGGGPGELFF. The CDR3 DNA sequence: TGTGCCAGCAGCCAAGGCGGGGGTCCCGGGGAGCTGTTTTTT.

The chain links TRBV11-2 to TRBJ1-3; 8 positions match TRBD1. The CDR3 runs to 15 residues. V lost 3 bases, J lost 4 bases, and 5 bases stayed unmatched. Germline assignment: CDR1 SGHAT and CDR2 FQNNGV. The CDR3 bases are TGTGCCAGCAGCTTCGGACAGGGAGAGGGAAACACCATATATTTT. It is translated as CASSFGQGEGNTIYF.

The chain combines TRBV6-5 with TRBJ2-7; 11 positions match TRBD1. Trimming took 4 bases from V and 2 from J; bases not matched to a gene: 1. CDR1 and CDR2 from the germline V gene are MNHEY and SVGAGI. This CDR3 has 14 amino acids. DNA for the CDR3: TGTGCCAGCAGTTCGGGACAGGGGGCCTACGAGCAGTACGTC. Encoded protein: CASSSGQGAYEQYV.

The J gene is TRBJ2-5, the V gene TRBV30; TRBD2 is a possible D gene (6 bases). The CDR3 length is 15 residues. V lost 3 bases and J 5 bases, leaving 19 bases between the germline ends. CDR1 is GTSNPN and CDR2 is SVGIG in the germline V gene (reference sequence). CDR3 loop: CAWSPGDFRMETQYF. CDR3 nucleotides: TGTGCCTGGAGCCCCGGGGACTTTCGGATGGAGACCCAGTACTTC.